The rows below give T cell receptor beta chains drawn from one sample of a study of cytomegalovirus exposure and HLA in healthy donors. This table comes from immunoSEQ multiplex PCR, and its TCRdb copy is limited to in-frame clones, with some not included. The table records roughly 100,000 clones, about 9.5% of them present only once. The sequenced material came from PBMCs. These receptors originate from a man in his forties or fifties in good health and CMV-seropositive. The CDR3 runs from the conserved cysteine through the conserved F or W. A D gene is named only where the DNA matches it firmly. Clone size is stated in some rows and not others, as once, few, many or a class when expanded.

>TRBV27|TRBJ2-1|TRBD2|-
CASGPGLAVYEQFF
TGTGCCAGCGGACCGGGACTAGCAGTATATGAGCAGTTCTTC
>TRBV28|TRBJ2-1|-|-
CASSRRGYNEQFF
TGTGCCAGCAGTCGAAGGGGGTACAATGAGCAGTTCTTC
>TRBV19|TRBJ1-3|-|few
CASHQGSAGNTIYF
TGTGCCAGCCATCAGGGGAGCGCTGGAAACACCATATATTTT
>TRBV5-6|TRBJ2-1|TRBD2|-
CASSSGGSYNEQFF
TGTGCCAGCAGCAGCGGGGGCTCCTACAATGAGCAGTTCTTC
>TRBV11-2|TRBJ2-1|TRBD2|-
CASSLEPTSVNEQFF
TGTGCCAGCAGCCTCGAGCCAACTAGCGTCAATGAGCAGTTCTTC
>TRBV12-2|TRBJ1-4|-|-
CASRFRTGPEKLFF
TGTGCAAGTCGCTTTAGGACAGGGCCCGAAAAACTGTTTTTT
>TRBV7-9|TRBJ1-2|-|-
CASSLSSGNYGYTF
TGTGCCAGCAGCTTATCCTCAGGAAACTATGGCTACACCTTC
>TRBV29-1|TRBJ2-3|TRBD1|few
CSVVRQGNTDTQYF
TGCAGCGTTGTGAGACAGGGGAACACAGATACGCAGTATTTT
>TRBV18|TRBJ2-1|-|few
CASSPYAVPYNEQFF
TGTGCCAGCTCACCATACGCGGTTCCCTACAATGAGCAGTTCTTC
>TRBV5-8|TRBJ2-7|TRBD1|few
CASSLGDSTYEQYF
TGTGCCAGCAGCTTGGGGGACAGCACTTACGAGCAGTACTTC
>TRBV19|TRBJ1-5|TRBD1|few
CASRGGQGYQPQHF
TGTGCCAGTAGAGGGGGACAGGGTTACCAGCCCCAGCATTTT